The 13 T cell receptor beta chains below all came from one sample that was sequenced in a study of identifying expanded T cells in peripheral blood. Libraries were prepared by immunoSEQ multiplex PCR; TCRdb keeps only in-frame clonotypes and omits some of them. The sample has around 68,000 clones; around 87% are singletons. Material for sequencing was blood. The receptors were gathered from a person aged 18 to 75 in good health.

CDR3 sequence reads: CSGTGTGGTEAFF. CDR3 bases: TGCAGCGGTACCGGGACAGGGGGCACTGAAGCTTTCTTT. This chain joins TRBV29-1 and TRBJ1-1; 11 bases agree with TRBD1. V was pared by 7 bases and J by 4 bases, with 5 bases of the junction left unmatched. The germline gives CDR1 SQVTM, CDR2 ANQGSEA. This CDR3 is built from 13 residues.

The V and J genes are TRBV5-1 and TRBJ2-1; 7 bases are shared with TRBD1. J was trimmed by 10 bases and V by 1 base; bases with no gene match: 14. The germline CDR1 and CDR2 sequences are SGHRS and YFSETQ. This CDR3 has 16 amino acids. The CDR3 reads CASSLSTTGLVREQFF. Here the CDR3 DNA reads TGCGCCAGCAGCTTGAGCACGACAGGGCTGGTTCGGGAGCAGTTCTTC.

The rearrangement uses TRBV4-3 and TRBJ2-7; 7 bases fit TRBD2. This CDR3 contains 14 residues. The ends lost 1 base at V and 5 bases at J; junction bases unmatched: 5. Germline V CDR1 and CDR2: LGHNA, YSLEER. This chain's CDR3 is CASSQVRAGDEQYF. In DNA form, the CDR3 reads TGCGCCAGCAGCCAAGTCCGGGCGGGAGACGAGCAGTACTTC.

The rearrangement joins TRBV6-4 to TRBJ2-7; 14 bases line up with TRBD2. Trimming took 0 bases from V and 4 from J; bases not matched to a gene: 8. The CDR3 runs to 18 residues. Per the germline V gene, CDR1 is MRHNA and CDR2 is SNTAGT. The CDR3 DNA reads TGTGCCAGCAGTGACTCGAGCCGACTAGCGGGGGGGTTTTACGAGCAGTACTTC. It yields the protein CASSDSSRLAGGFYEQYF.

The chain uses TRBV6-5 and TRBJ1-6; D perhaps matches TRBD1 (6 bases). Trimming took off 8 bases at V and 6 bases at J, with 11 bases between the two ends. The germline V gene has CDR1 MNHEY and CDR2 SVGAGI. The CDR3 loop spans 13 amino acids. The CDR3, as DNA: TGTGCCAGCGGGAGGGGGGTTAATTCACCCCTCCACTTT. Encoded protein: CASGRGVNSPLHF.

The table lists this clone with many counts. The chain carries TRBV6-4 and TRBJ2-1, with 10 bases identical to TRBD2. The junction had 2 bases not matched to a gene; V was cut back by 0 bases and J by 3 bases. This CDR3 is 16 amino acids long. Germline V CDR1 and CDR2: MRHNA, SNTAGT. CDR3 residues: CASSDSASGSYNEQFF. CDR3 bases: TGTGCCAGCAGTGACTCGGCTAGCGGGAGCTACAATGAGCAGTTCTTC.

The chain carries TRBV6-1 and TRBJ2-5, with TRBD1 as a possible D gene (6 bases). CDR3 size: 16 residues. Germline V gene sequence: CDR1 MNHNS, CDR2 SASEGT. The ends were cut back, 2 bases at V and 4 bases at J, with 17 bases in the middle. The chain's CDR3 is CASSEPHGGARETQYF. Written as DNA, the CDR3 is TGTGCCAGCAGTGAACCCCATGGGGGCGCGAGAGAGACCCAGTACTTC.

The chain combines TRBV6-5 with TRBJ2-1; no reliable D call. The CDR3 runs 13 residues. V was pared by 0 bases and J by 9 bases, with 9 bases between. Germline CDR1 MNHEY, CDR2 SVGAGI. The CDR3 here is CASSYSKIFEQFF. Here the CDR3 DNA reads TGTGCCAGCAGTTACTCCAAAATCTTTGAGCAGTTCTTC.

The sample holds one count of this clone. The chain is built from TRBV7-2 and TRBJ2-5; D gene ambiguous. The germline V gene encodes CDR1 SGHTA and CDR2 FQGNSA. The CDR3 length is 14 residues. V lost 5 bases and J lost 3, with 13 bases in between. The CDR3 reads CASSPRRAEETQYF. CDR3 sequence (DNA): TGTGCCAGCAGCCCAAGACGGGCCGAAGAGACCCAGTACTTC.

V and J are TRBV25-1 and TRBJ1-1; D is undetermined. V was trimmed by 2 bases and J by 4 bases, leaving 14 bases between them. This CDR3 has 15 amino acids. Germline V gives CDR1 MGHDK, CDR2 SYGVNS. The CDR3 DNA follows: TGTGCCAGCAGTGAAGTAGGGTTGCGAGGCACTGAAGCTTTCTTT. Protein sequence: CASSEVGLRGTEAFF. The whole variable domain, remainder taken from reference TRBV25-1 and TRBJ1-1, is EADIYQTPRYLVIGTGKKITLECSQTMGHDKMYWYQQDPGMELHLIHYSYGVNSTEKGDLSSESTVSRIRTEHFPLTLESARPSHTSQYLCASSEVGLRGTEAFFGQGTRLTVV.

The chain is built from TRBV4-2 and TRBJ2-5, with TRBD2 identical over 9 bases. V trimming: 1 base; J trimming: 2 bases; junction bases outside the gene matches: 2. This CDR3 spans 15 amino acids. Looked up from germline, CDR1 is LGHNA and CDR2 is YNFKEQ. CDR3 amino acids: CASSQGGLAQETQYF. Here the CDR3 DNA reads TGTGCCAGCAGCCAAGGGGGACTAGCACAAGAGACCCAGTACTTC.

The chain carries TRBV5-1 and TRBJ2-2; D may be TRBD2 (5 bases). Trimming took off 0 bases at V and 4 bases at J, with 7 bases between the two ends. The CDR3 sequence is 14 residues long. The V gene's germline CDR1 is SGHRS and CDR2 YFSETQ. The CDR3: CASSLAGVTGELFF. The CDR3 DNA reads as TGCGCCAGCAGCTTGGCCGGGGTCACCGGGGAGCTGTTTTTT.

Written as DNA, the CDR3 is TGTGCCAGCAGTTTATCCGGATCCTACGAGCAGTACTTC. It is translated as CASSLSGSYEQYF. The chain links TRBV27 to TRBJ2-7; D is unresolved. The ends were cut back, 0 bases at V and 1 base at J, with 4 bases in the middle. Per the germline V gene, CDR1 is MNHEY and CDR2 is SMNVEV (reference sequence). The length of the CDR3 is 13 residues.